This T cell receptor beta chain was sequenced for a study of blood T cell repertoires in COVID-19. Study overall: PBMCs, B-cell-depleted T cells, or T cells were the source of the cDNA or gDNA that made up the material.

This CDR3 has 13 residues. V shed 5 bases and J shed 1 base, with 9 bases lying between them. CDR1 MDHEN and CDR2 SYDVKM come from the germline V gene. Here immunoSEQ multiplex PCR was the method, and the copy in TCRdb shows in-frame clones only, minus some. This table holds about 220,000 clones, roughly four fifths found once. The V gene is TRBV28, the J gene TRBJ2-7; weak D call: TRBD2 (5 bases). Input material: peripheral blood. This receptor was taken from a woman in her 70s with COVID-19, enrolled during active disease. The CDR3 DNA reads TGTGCCAGCAGTGAAGCGGCTTCCTACGAGCAGTACTTC. Residues: CASSEAASYEQYF.